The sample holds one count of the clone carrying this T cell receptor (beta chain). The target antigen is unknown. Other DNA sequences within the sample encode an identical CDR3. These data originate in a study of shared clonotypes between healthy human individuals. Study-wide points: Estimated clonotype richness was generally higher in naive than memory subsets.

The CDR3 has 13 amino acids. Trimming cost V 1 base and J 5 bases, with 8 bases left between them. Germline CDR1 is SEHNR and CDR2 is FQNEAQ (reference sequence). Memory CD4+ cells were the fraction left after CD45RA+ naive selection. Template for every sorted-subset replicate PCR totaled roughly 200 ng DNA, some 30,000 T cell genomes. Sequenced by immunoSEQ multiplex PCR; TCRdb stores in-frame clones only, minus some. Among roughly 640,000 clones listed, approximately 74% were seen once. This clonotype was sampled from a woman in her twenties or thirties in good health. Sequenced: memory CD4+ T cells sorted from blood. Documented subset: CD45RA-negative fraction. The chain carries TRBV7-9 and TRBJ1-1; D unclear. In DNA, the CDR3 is TGTGCCAGCAGCTTAGTAATGGGGACTGAAGCTTTCTTT. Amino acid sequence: CASSLVMGTEAFF. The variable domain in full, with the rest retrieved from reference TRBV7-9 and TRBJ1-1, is DTGVSQNPRHKITKRGQNVTFRCDPISEHNRLYWYRQTLGQGPEFLTYFQNEAQLEKSRLLSDRFSAERPKGSFSTLEIQRTEQGDSAMYLCASSLVMGTEAFFGQGTRLTVV.